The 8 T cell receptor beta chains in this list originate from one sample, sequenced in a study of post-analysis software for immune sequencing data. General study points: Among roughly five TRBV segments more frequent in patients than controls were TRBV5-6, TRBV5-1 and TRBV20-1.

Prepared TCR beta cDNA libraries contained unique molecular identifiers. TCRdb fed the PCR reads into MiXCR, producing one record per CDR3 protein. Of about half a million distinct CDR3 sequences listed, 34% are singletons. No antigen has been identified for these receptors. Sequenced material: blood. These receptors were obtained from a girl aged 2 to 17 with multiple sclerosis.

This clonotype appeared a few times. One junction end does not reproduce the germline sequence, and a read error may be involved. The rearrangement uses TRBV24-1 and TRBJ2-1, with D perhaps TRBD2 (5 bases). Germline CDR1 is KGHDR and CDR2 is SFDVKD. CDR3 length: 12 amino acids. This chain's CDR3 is CATSDEGNAQFF. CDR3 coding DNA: TGTGCCACCAGTGATGAGGGCAATGCGCAGTTCTTC.

The CDR3 sequence: CASSLVDREENIQYF. The CDR3 nucleotides are TGCGCCAGCAGCTTGGTGGACAGGGAGGAAAACATTCAGTACTTC. The chain has TRBV5-1 and TRBJ2-4, with 8 bases fitting TRBD1. Germline CDR1 and CDR2: SGHRS and YFSETQ. V gave up 0 bases and J gave up 5 bases; unmatched junction bases: 4. The CDR3 consists of 15 residues. Drawing the rest from reference TRBV5-1 and TRBJ2-4, the complete variable domain is KAGVTQTPRYLIKTRGQQVTLSCSPISGHRSVSWYQQTPGQGLQFLFEYFSETQRNKGNFPGRFSGRQFSNSRSEMNVSTLELGDSALYLCASSLVDREENIQYFGAGTRLSVL.

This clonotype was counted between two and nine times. In DNA form, the CDR3 reads TGCGCCAGCAGCTTGGAGGGTAGTGGCTATGGCTACACCTTC. Translated, it gives CASSLEGSGYGYTF. The gene calls are TRBV5-1 and TRBJ1-2; D gene ambiguous. The CDR3 spans 14 residues. In germline, CDR1 is SGHRS, CDR2 YFSETQ. Trimming left V 0 bases short and J 4 bases short, with 10 bases between.

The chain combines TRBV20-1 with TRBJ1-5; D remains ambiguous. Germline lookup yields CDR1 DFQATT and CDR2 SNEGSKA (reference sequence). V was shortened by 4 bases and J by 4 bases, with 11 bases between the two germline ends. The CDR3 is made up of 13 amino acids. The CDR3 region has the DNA TGCAGTGCTAAGGCAGGTGTGAATCAGCCCCAGCATTTT. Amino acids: CSAKAGVNQPQHF.

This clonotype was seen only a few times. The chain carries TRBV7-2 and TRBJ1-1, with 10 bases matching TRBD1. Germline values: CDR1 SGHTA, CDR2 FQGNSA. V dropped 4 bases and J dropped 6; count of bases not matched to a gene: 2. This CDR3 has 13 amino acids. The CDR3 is CASSWGTGAEAFF. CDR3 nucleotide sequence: TGTGCCAGCAGCTGGGGGACAGGGGCTGAAGCTTTCTTT.

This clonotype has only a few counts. DNA of the CDR3: TGTGCCAGCAGCCAAGATGCCAGCGGGGGACCGCAGTTCTTC. It is translated as CASSQDASGGPQFF. The chain employs TRBV3-1 and TRBJ2-1; 8 nucleotides agree with TRBD2. Germline CDR1 is LGHDT and CDR2 is YNNKEL (reference sequence). J was trimmed by 12 bases and V by 0 bases; bases with no gene match: 7. CDR3 length: 14 amino acids.

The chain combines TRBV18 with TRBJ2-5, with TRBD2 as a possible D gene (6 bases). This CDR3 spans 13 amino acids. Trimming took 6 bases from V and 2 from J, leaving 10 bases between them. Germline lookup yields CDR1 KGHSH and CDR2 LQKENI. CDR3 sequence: CASSRTKQETQYF. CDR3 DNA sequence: TGTGCCAGCTCCCGGACTAAGCAAGAGACCCAGTACTTC. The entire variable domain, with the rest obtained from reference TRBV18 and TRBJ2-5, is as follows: NAGVMQNPRHLVRRRGQEARLRCSPMKGHSHVYWYRQLPEEGLKFMVYLQKENIIDESGMPKERFSAEFPKEGPSILRIQQVVRGDSAAYFCASSRTKQETQYFGPGTRLLVL.

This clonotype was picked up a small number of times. The CDR3 loop reads CASSSPELMGDSSSGANVLTF. The CDR3 DNA sequence: TGTGCCAGCAGTTCGCCCGAGCTAATGGGCGATTCTAGCTCTGGGGCCAACGTCCTGACTTTC. V and J are TRBV28 and TRBJ2-6; no firm D call. This CDR3 has 21 amino acids. V lost 4 bases, J lost 0 bases, and 25 bases lay in between. The germline V gene has CDR1 MDHEN and CDR2 SYDVKM.